This T cell receptor (beta chain) was retrieved from a study of human T cells and chemical hapten exposure. During construction of the library, unique molecular identifiers were attached to individual cDNA molecules for quantitative, reproducible TCR counting. Authors' data handling: Sequenced samples showed a median of 95,638 TCRs each, with counts running from about 20,000 to 690,000. TCRdb reprocessed the RACE reads with MiXCR, giving one entry per CDR3 protein. In this record, the V and J calls reflect TCRdb's handling and not the investigators' own analysis. The sample shows some 400,000 distinct CDR3 sequences, more than 4.5% of them seen only once. The time point denotes: pre-sensitization, week 0. Treatment of the sample: therapeutic diphenylcyclopropenone sensitization with weekly scalp DPC. From whole blood left unfractionated, total RNA was extracted. From germline, CDR1 is SGHNT and CDR2 YYREEE (reference sequence). This CDR3 is 12 amino acids long. V was clipped by 4 bases and J by 6 bases, with 11 bases between them.

The starting material was whole blood, obtained in connection with sensitization to the hapten diphenylcyclopropenone (DPC). The clonotype originates from a woman aged 45-59 years with alopecia areata. Some clones in this sample may be carry-over from other donors' samples. The V call is TRBV5-4, the J call TRBJ2-7, with D possibly being TRBD2 (6 bases). CDR3 protein: CASSNGSSEQYF. The CDR3 DNA reads as TGTGCCAGCAGCAACGGGAGTTCCGAGCAGTACTTC.